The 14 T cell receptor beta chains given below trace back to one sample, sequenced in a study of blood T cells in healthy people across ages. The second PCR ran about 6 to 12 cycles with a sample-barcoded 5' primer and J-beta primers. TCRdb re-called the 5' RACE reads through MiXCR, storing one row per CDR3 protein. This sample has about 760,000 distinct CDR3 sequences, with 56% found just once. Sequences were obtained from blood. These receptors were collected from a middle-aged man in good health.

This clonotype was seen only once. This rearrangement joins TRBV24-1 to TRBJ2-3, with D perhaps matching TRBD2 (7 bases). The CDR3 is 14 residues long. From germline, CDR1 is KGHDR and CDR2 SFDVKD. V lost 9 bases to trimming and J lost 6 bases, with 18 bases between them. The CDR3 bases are TGTGCCACCCGAGCGCGGGGGCCGTTGGATACGCAGTATTTT. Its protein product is CATRARGPLDTQYF.

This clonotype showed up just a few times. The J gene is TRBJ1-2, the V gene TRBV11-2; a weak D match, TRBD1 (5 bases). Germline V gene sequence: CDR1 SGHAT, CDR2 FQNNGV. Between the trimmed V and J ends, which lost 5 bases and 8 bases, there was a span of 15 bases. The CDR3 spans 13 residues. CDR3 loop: CASSHAGPGGYTF. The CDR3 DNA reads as TGTGCCAGCAGCCACGCGGGACCGGGCGGCTACACCTTC.

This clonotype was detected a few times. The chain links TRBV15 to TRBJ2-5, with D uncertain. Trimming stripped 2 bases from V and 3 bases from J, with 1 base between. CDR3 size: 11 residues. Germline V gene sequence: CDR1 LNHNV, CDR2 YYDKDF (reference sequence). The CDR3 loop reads CATSRKETQYF. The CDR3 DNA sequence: TGTGCCACCAGCAGAAAAGAGACCCAGTACTTC.

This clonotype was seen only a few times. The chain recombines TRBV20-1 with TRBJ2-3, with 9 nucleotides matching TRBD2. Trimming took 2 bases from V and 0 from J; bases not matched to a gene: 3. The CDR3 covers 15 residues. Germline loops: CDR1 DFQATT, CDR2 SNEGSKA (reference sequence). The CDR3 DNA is TGCAGTGCTAGACTAGCGGGGAAAAGCACAGATACGCAGTATTTT. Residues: CSARLAGKSTDTQYF.

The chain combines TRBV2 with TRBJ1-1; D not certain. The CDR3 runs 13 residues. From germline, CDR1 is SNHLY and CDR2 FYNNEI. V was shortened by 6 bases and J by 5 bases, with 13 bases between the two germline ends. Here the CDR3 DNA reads TGTGCCAGCAGCGAAAATGGCGGTACTGAAGCTTTCTTT. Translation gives CASSENGGTEAFF. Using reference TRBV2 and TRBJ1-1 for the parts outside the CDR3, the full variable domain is EPEVTQTPSHQVTQMGQEVILRCVPISNHLYFYWYRQILGQKVEFLVSFYNNEISEKSEIFDDQFSVERPDGSNFTLKIRSTKLEDSAMYFCASSENGGTEAFFGQGTRLTVV.

The CDR3 protein is CASSPSPVIRGNSPLHF. CDR3 sequence (DNA): TGTGCCAGCTCACCATCTCCGGTAATACGGGGTAATTCACCCCTCCACTTT. J is TRBJ1-6 and V is TRBV18, with no clear D. Germline CDR1 KGHSH, CDR2 LQKENI. V lost 2 bases and J 6 bases, leaving 17 bases between the germline ends. There are 17 residues in the CDR3. Looking up the rest from reference TRBV18 and TRBJ1-6 gives the full variable domain: NAGVMQNPRHLVRRRGQEARLRCSPMKGHSHVYWYRQLPEEGLKFMVYLQKENIIDESGMPKERFSAEFPKEGPSILRIQQVVRGDSAAYFCASSPSPVIRGNSPLHFGNGTRLTVT.

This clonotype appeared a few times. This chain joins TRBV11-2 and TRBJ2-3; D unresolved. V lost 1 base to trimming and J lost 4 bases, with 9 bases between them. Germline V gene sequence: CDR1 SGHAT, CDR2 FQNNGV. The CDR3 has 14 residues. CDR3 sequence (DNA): TGTGCCAGCAGCTTAGTGATGGCTCCAGATACGCAGTATTTT. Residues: CASSLVMAPDTQYF.

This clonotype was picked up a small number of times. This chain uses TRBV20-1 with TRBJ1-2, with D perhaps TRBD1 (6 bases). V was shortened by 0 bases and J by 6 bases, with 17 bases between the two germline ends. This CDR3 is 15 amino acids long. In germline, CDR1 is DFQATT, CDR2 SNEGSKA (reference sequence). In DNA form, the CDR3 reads TGCAGTGCTAGAGATCCACAGGGTTTAACCGATGGCTACACCTTC. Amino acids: CSARDPQGLTDGYTF.

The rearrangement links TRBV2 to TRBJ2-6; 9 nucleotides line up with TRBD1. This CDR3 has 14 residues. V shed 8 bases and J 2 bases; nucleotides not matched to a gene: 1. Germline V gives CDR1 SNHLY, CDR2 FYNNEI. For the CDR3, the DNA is TGTGCCAGCGGGACAGGGCCTGGGGCCAACGTCCTGACTTTC. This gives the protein CASGTGPGANVLTF.

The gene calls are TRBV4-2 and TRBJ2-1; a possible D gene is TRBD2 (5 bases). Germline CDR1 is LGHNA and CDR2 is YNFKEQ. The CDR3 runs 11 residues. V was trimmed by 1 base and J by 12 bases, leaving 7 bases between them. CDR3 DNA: TGTGCCAGCAGCCAAGGGGAGTTGCAGTTCTTC. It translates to CASSQGELQFF.

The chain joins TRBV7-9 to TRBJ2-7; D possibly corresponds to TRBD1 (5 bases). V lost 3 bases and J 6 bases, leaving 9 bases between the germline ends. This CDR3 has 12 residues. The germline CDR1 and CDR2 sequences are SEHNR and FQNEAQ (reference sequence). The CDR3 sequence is CASSFPGPEQYF. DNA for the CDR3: TGTGCCAGCAGCTTTCCAGGGCCCGAGCAGTACTTC.

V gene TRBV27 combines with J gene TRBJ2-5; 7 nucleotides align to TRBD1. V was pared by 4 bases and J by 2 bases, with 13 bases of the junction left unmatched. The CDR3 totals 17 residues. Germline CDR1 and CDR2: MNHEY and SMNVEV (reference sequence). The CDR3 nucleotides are TGTGCCAGCAGTTGGCGGACAGGCCCAGGGGGTCAAGAGACCCAGTACTTC. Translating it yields CASSWRTGPGGQETQYF.

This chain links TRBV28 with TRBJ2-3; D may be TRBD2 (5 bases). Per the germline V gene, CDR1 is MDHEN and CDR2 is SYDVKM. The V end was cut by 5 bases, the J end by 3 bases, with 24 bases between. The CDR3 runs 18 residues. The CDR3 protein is CASSPYITRLAATDTQYF. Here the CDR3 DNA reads TGTGCCAGCAGTCCCTATATAACTAGGCTCGCAGCGACAGATACGCAGTATTTT.

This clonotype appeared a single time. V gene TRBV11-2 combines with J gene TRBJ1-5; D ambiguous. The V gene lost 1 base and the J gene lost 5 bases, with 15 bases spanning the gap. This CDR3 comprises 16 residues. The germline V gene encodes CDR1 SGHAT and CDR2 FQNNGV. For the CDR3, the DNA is TGTGCCAGCAGCTTAGGGTTCGGCAGGTCCGATCAGCCCCAGCATTTT. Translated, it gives CASSLGFGRSDQPQHF.